These 21 T cell receptor beta chains share one sample of origin, sequenced in a study of blood T cell repertoires in COVID-19. Data came from immunoSEQ multiplex PCR; TCRdb stores just in-frame clones and leaves some out. The table lists about 310,000 clones, around 86% of them singletons, with 1% in the top ten. Sequencing was carried out using peripheral blood. These TCRs come from a man over 45 with active or convalescent COVID-19.

The CDR3, as DNA: TGTGCCAGCAGTTACCCTTCCCGGGCGGGCCAAGAGACCCAGTACTTC. Translated, it gives CASSYPSRAGQETQYF. The V call is TRBV6-2 or TRBV6-3, the J call TRBJ2-5, with D possibly matching TRBD2 (5 bases). The CDR3 loop spans 16 amino acids. Trimming left V 2 bases short and J 1 base short, with 14 bases between. Germline assignment: CDR1 MNHEY and CDR2 SVGEGT.

This clone was counted a single time. V is TRBV7-8 and J is TRBJ2-1, with D possibly being TRBD2 (5 bases). Trimming took 1 base from V and 6 from J, leaving 10 bases between them. CDR3 length: 14 residues. The V gene's germline CDR1 is SGHVS and CDR2 FQNEAQ. This chain's CDR3 is CASSLEAASNEQFF. CDR3 in DNA: TGTGCCAGCAGCTTAGAAGCGGCTTCCAATGAGCAGTTCTTC.

The chain couples TRBV6-5 to TRBJ2-7; D is uncertain. Trimming pared 2 bases from V and 3 bases from J, leaving 8 bases between. The CDR3 has 13 residues. Per germline, CDR1 MNHEY and CDR2 SVGAGI. CDR3 in DNA: TGTGCCAGCAGTTACGGTGAGAACTACGAGCAGTACTTC. This encodes CASSYGENYEQYF.

The rearrangement links TRBV7-8 to TRBJ1-2, with 8 bases aligning to TRBD1. Germline V lookup: CDR1 SGHVS, CDR2 FQNEAQ. The J segment lost 7 bases and the V segment lost 5 bases, leaving 12 bases of the junction unmatched. This CDR3 spans 15 amino acids. The DNA for the CDR3 is TGTGCCAGCAGCCCACTGGACAGGGAAGCAATTGGCTACACCTTC. Its protein is CASSPLDREAIGYTF.

This clone appeared a single time. V is TRBV5-6 and J is TRBJ1-1; a possible D gene is TRBD1 (5 bases). Looked up from germline, CDR1 is SGHDT and CDR2 is YYEEEE. The V and J ends lost 6 bases and 5 bases respectively, with 20 bases between them. The CDR3 sequence is 15 residues long. The CDR3 here is CASTSWAGGRTEAFF. The CDR3 DNA follows: TGTGCCAGCACCTCGTGGGCGGGGGGAAGAACTGAAGCTTTCTTT.

This clone was observed a single time. The V gene is TRBV5-1, the J gene TRBJ1-2, with 12 positions matching TRBD1. The CDR3 covers 17 residues. V gave up 0 bases and J gave up 7 bases; unmatched junction bases: 10. Germline V gene sequence: CDR1 SGHRS, CDR2 YFSETQ. Here the CDR3 reads CASSLEGTGGRYSGYTF. The DNA for the CDR3 is TGCGCCAGCAGCTTGGAAGGGACAGGGGGCAGGTATAGTGGCTACACCTTC.

This chain uses TRBV6-5 with TRBJ1-6; D ambiguous. Trimming took off 0 bases at V and 8 bases at J, with 8 bases between the two ends. CDR3 size: 14 residues. Germline CDR1 reads MNHEY; CDR2 reads SVGAGI. Here the CDR3 DNA reads TGTGCCAGCAGTTACTCGTCACTCGATTCACCCCTCCACTTT. This gives the protein CASSYSSLDSPLHF.

This rearrangement joins TRBV28 to TRBJ2-3; TRBD1 aligns across 7 bases. CDR1 and CDR2 from the germline V gene are MDHEN and SYDVKM. CDR3 length: 13 amino acids. J gave up 7 bases and V 8 bases, and 9 bases lay outside the gene matches. The CDR3 sequence: CASGGQARNTQYF. The CDR3 DNA reads as TGTGCCAGCGGCGGACAGGCTCGAAATACGCAGTATTTT.

This clone was seen many times. This sequence joins TRBV24-1 and TRBJ2-1; TRBD2 agrees at 12 bases. The germline V gene has CDR1 KGHDR and CDR2 SFDVKD. The CDR3 spans 15 residues. V shed 2 bases, J shed 9 bases, and the junction held 4 bases outside the gene matches. The CDR3 DNA is TGTGCCACCAGTGATTCGCGGACTAGCGGGGCTGAGCAGTTCTTC. This encodes CATSDSRTSGAEQFF.

V is TRBV3-1 (or the pseudogene TRBV3-2) and J is TRBJ1-6; D not certain. Trimming stripped 1 base from V and 8 bases from J, with 12 bases between. The V gene's germline CDR1 is LGHDT and CDR2 YNNKEL (reference sequence). The CDR3 consists of 15 residues. The CDR3 reads CASSQVWGGHSPLHF. The DNA of the CDR3 is TGTGCCAGCAGCCAAGTATGGGGAGGGCATTCACCCCTCCACTTT.

This chain connects TRBV4-1 to TRBJ1-2; 7 bases agree with TRBD1. The CDR3 runs to 18 residues. The V gene's germline CDR1 is MGHRA and CDR2 YSYEKL. Trimming cost V 3 bases and J 5 bases; bases outside gene matches: 18. CDR3 DNA sequence: TGCGCCAGCAGCCAGCCTATCACAGGGACAGTGATGTGGTATGGCTACACCTTC. It codes for CASSQPITGTVMWYGYTF.

This chain uses TRBV3-1 (or the pseudogene TRBV3-2) with TRBJ1-4; 8 bases map to TRBD1. V lost 4 bases and J lost 4; bases outside the gene matches: 2. CDR3 length equals 14 residues. Per the germline V gene, CDR1 is LGHDT and CDR2 is YNNKEL (reference sequence). The CDR3 here is CASSLGQGNEKLFF. Written as DNA, the CDR3 is TGTGCCAGCAGCCTCGGACAGGGTAATGAAAAACTGTTTTTT.

The chain combines TRBV5-6 with TRBJ2-2; the D gene is possibly TRBD1 (5 bases). CDR3 length: 12 amino acids. V shed 3 bases and J shed 9 bases, with 9 bases lying between them. Germline V gene sequence: CDR1 SGHDT, CDR2 YYEEEE. The CDR3: CASSWTTRELFF. In DNA, the CDR3 is TGTGCCAGCAGCTGGACAACGAGGGAGCTGTTTTTT.

The gene calls are TRBV9 and TRBJ2-2; 8 bases are shared with TRBD1. After removal of 3 bases from V and 0 bases from J, the junction contained 19 bases not matched to a gene. Germline values: CDR1 SGDLS, CDR2 YYNGEE. CDR3 size: 21 residues. CDR3 loop: CASSEPTGTGYEGTNTGELFF. The CDR3 DNA is TGTGCCAGCAGCGAACCGACCGGGACAGGATATGAAGGGACGAACACCGGGGAGCTGTTTTTT.

The genes are TRBV4-1 and TRBJ1-5, with D perhaps TRBD1 (6 bases). CDR3 size: 13 residues. Germline CDR1 and CDR2: MGHRA and YSYEKL. V was trimmed by 5 bases and J by 4 bases, leaving 9 bases between them. CDR3 nucleotides: TGCGCCAGCAGCAGCGGGACAAATCAGCCCCAGCATTTT. It yields the protein CASSSGTNQPQHF.

The chain has TRBV5-8 and TRBJ1-4; maybe TRBD1 (5 bases). The germline V gene encodes CDR1 SGHTS and CDR2 YDEGEE. This CDR3 region has 15 residues. V dropped 3 bases and J dropped 8 bases, with 17 bases sitting between them. CDR3 loop: CASSSGVSGVEKLFF. The DNA of the CDR3 is TGTGCCAGCAGCTCGGGGGTCTCTGGGGTGGAAAAACTGTTTTTT.

The gene calls are TRBV7-8 and TRBJ2-7; D might be TRBD2 (6 bases). Trimming took off 5 bases at V and 9 bases at J, with 14 bases between the two ends. CDR3 length: 12 amino acids. Germline lookup yields CDR1 SGHVS and CDR2 FQNEAQ. The DNA of the CDR3 is TGTGCCAGCAGCCTCGAGCGGGCCGGGCAGTACTTC. This encodes CASSLERAGQYF.

In the case of this clone: Other DNA sequences within the sample encode an identical CDR3. This chain joins TRBV5-4 and TRBJ1-1; 8 nucleotides align to TRBD1. Germline trimming cut 2 bases from V and 1 base from J; bases unmatched to any gene: 1. Germline V lookup: CDR1 SGHNT, CDR2 YYREEE (reference sequence). The CDR3 sequence is 14 residues long. Here the CDR3 reads CASSFDRGNTEAFF. In DNA, the CDR3 is TGTGCCAGCAGCTTTGACAGGGGGAACACTGAAGCTTTCTTT.

The V and J genes are TRBV3-1 (or the pseudogene TRBV3-2) and TRBJ2-1; TRBD2 might be the D (6 bases). Germline V gene data show CDR1 as LGHDT and CDR2 as YNNKEL (reference sequence). This CDR3 comprises 16 residues. V was cut by 4 bases and J by 0 bases, with 13 bases left in between. The DNA of the CDR3 is TGTGCCAGCAGCCCAGATGACGGGAGCTCCTACAATGAGCAGTTCTTC. Amino acid sequence: CASSPDDGSSYNEQFF.

V and J are TRBV18 and TRBJ2-1, with unresolved D. The ends were cut back, 0 bases at V and 6 bases at J, with 6 bases in the middle. Per the germline V gene, CDR1 is KGHSH and CDR2 is LQKENI. The CDR3 sequence is 13 residues long. DNA for the CDR3: TGTGCCAGCTCACCACCTGCTAGCAATGAGCAGTTCTTC. Protein sequence: CASSPPASNEQFF.

V usage is TRBV2 and J usage is TRBJ2-2, with 10 bases aligning to TRBD2. The germline CDR1 and CDR2 sequences are SNHLY and FYNNEI. V gave up 6 bases and J gave up 6 bases; unmatched junction bases: 7. The CDR3 extends over 15 amino acids. In DNA form, the CDR3 reads TGTGCCAGCAGACCGGGACTAGCGTTTTCCGGGGAGCTGTTTTTT. Translation gives CASRPGLAFSGELFF.